This T cell receptor beta chain appears in the sequencing data of a study of T cell responses to AZD1222 COVID-19 vaccine. General study results and limits: The breadth and depth of Spike-specific TCRs increased once two AZD1222 doses had been given. After the peak T cell response, and only then, were repertoires sampled.

In this sample, this clone turned up a few times. Antigen: not known. Trimming pared 0 bases from V and 5 bases from J, leaving 12 bases between. This CDR3 is built from 14 residues. Germline V lookup: CDR1 SGHRS, CDR2 YFSETQ. Sequencing used immunoSEQ multiplex PCR; TCRdb keeps in-frame clones, though not all of them. This table holds more than 80,000 clones, about 90% found once. This TCR came from an adult who received the AZD1222 COVID-19 vaccine. J is TRBJ2-7 and V is TRBV5-1; D possibly matches TRBD1 or TRBD2 (5 bases each). The sample in question was peripheral blood, obtained 28 days after the second AZD1222 dose. CDR3 bases: TGCGCCAGCAGCTTGGGAGGGGAAGTGGACGAGCAGTACTTC. Amino acids: CASSLGGEVDEQYF.